This T cell receptor beta chain comes out of a study of cytomegalovirus exposure and HLA in healthy donors. The overall study: Caucasian-associated ancestry cluster membership applied to about four fifths of around 400 genotyped donors. Whole-study results and caveats: A link between a missense DCLRE1C variant and TCR beta V- and J-gene trimming emerged from a later analysis. Information on immune exposure was restricted to one variable (CMV serostatus). About 87% or about 30% of the time was how often most TCR beta V segments were productive, according to an earlier analysis.

This CDR3 is 17 amino acids long. Losses at the gene ends were 1 base for V and 6 bases for J; bases not matched to a gene: 9. Germline V gene data show CDR1 as SGHVS and CDR2 as FNYEAQ. PCR employed 60 Vbeta and 13 Jbeta primers. Assay used: immunoSEQ multiplex PCR; TCRdb lists only in-frame clones, some missing. The sample has 95,000 to 110,000 clones, roughly 72% seen once. About this clone: Antigen: not known.

The chain uses TRBV7-6 and TRBJ2-3, with 11 positions matching TRBD1. Material for sequencing was PBMCs. This receptor was identified in a woman in her late teens or twenties in good health and CMV-seropositive. The CDR3: CASSLEPGQGVLDTQYF. CDR3 DNA sequence: TGTGCCAGCAGCTTAGAACCGGGACAGGGGGTGTTGGATACGCAGTATTTT.